This TCR beta chain was recovered during a study of cytomegalovirus exposure and HLA in healthy donors. The CDR3 runs to 11 residues. Germline V gene data show CDR1 as SEHNR and CDR2 as FQNEAQ (reference sequence). V was pared by 2 bases and J by 4 bases, with 3 bases between. Amplification used 60 Vbeta primers and 13 Jbeta primers. Repertoires were generated with immunoSEQ multiplex PCR, while TCRdb's copy carries only in-frame clones and drops some. The sample lists roughly 160,000 clones, roughly four fifths occurring once. The clonotype comes from a female donor in good health and CMV-seronegative. The sample was PBMCs. The V and J genes are TRBV7-9 and TRBJ2-7; D gene ambiguous. CDR3 sequence reads: CASSLTYEQYF. CDR3 coding DNA: TGTGCCAGCAGCTTAACTTACGAGCAGTACTTC.